The present TCR beta chain was sequenced within a study of blood T cell repertoires in COVID-19. Background on the study: Donors in the United States, Italy and Spain gave samples during acute or convalescent COVID-19. T cells, B-cell-depleted T cells, or PBMCs provided the cDNA or gDNA that served as material.

CDR1 is SEHNR, CDR2 FQNEAQ, per germline (reference sequence). The V gene end was trimmed by 7 bases and the J gene end by 6 bases; junction bases not matched to a gene: 11. The CDR3 spans 15 residues. TCRdb's table, derived via immunoSEQ multiplex PCR, lists solely in-frame clones and lacks some. Of fewer than 250,000 clones in the sample, around four fifths were seen once. Sample: peripheral blood. The rearrangement uses TRBV7-9 and TRBJ1-4, with 7 bases aligning to TRBD1. This receptor was obtained from a man aged 50-59 years with active or convalescent COVID-19. CDR3 residues: CASNHFGTDDEKLFF. The CDR3, as DNA: TGTGCCAGCAACCATTTCGGGACAGACGATGAAAAACTGTTTTTT.